These 24 T cell receptor beta chains were all obtained from the same sample, sequenced in a study of T-cell reconstitution after alpha-beta-depleted transplantation in children. Preparing the TCRbeta library involved the use of unique molecular identifiers. TCRdb used MiXCR to reprocess the PCR reads, holding one entry per CDR3 protein. The table lists about 980,000 distinct CDR3 sequences, under 30% of them singletons. Sequencing was performed on PBMCs, mostly from graft donor cells, taken 360 days after TCRalphabeta/CD19-depleted stem cell transplant. These receptors were taken from a boy in the first two years of life who had a stem cell transplant for SCID, so the T cells may come from the graft donor.

The chain couples TRBV12-3 or TRBV12-4 to TRBJ2-1, with 8 nucleotides matching TRBD2. V lost 7 bases to trimming and J lost 8 bases; unmatched junction nucleotides: 7. CDR3 size: 13 residues. CDR3 residues: CASIGSGEHEQFF. The CDR3 DNA reads as TGTGCCAGCATTGGTAGCGGGGAGCATGAGCAGTTCTTC.

This sequence joins TRBV21-1 and TRBJ1-5. TRBV21-1 is listed as a pseudogene. The CDR3 is made up of 17 amino acids. The CDR3, as DNA: TGTGCCAGCAGCCTCACCAGGAGAGGTACAGCCTATCAGCCCCAGCATTTT. Its translation is CASSLTRRGTAYQPQHF.

This sequence joins TRBV29-1 and TRBJ1-3; 7 bases map to TRBD1. The J segment lost 9 bases and the V segment lost 4 bases, leaving 9 bases of the junction unmatched. Germline V gives CDR1 SQVTM, CDR2 ANQGSEA. This CDR3 has 13 amino acids. As DNA, the CDR3 is TGCAGCGTTGCCCGGACAGGAGTCGGCACCATATATTTT. Translating it yields CSVARTGVGTIYF.

J is TRBJ2-7 and V is TRBV12-3 or TRBV12-4; 12 bases map to TRBD2. CDR3 length equals 17 residues. Trimming removed 6 bases from V and 2 bases from J; junction bases left unmatched: 11. This CDR3 is CASSSGTSGSGAYEQYF. CDR3 bases: TGTGCCAGCAGCTCCGGGACTAGCGGGTCGGGGGCCTACGAGCAGTACTTC.

The chain employs TRBV20-1 and TRBJ2-7; D unresolved. The germline gives CDR1 DFQATT, CDR2 SNEGSKA (reference sequence). The CDR3 runs 14 residues. The V end was cut by 0 bases, the J end by 0 bases, with 9 bases between. This chain's CDR3 is CSARDLRHSYEQYF. CDR3 in DNA: TGCAGTGCTAGAGATCTAAGGCACTCCTACGAGCAGTACTTC.

This sequence joins TRBV6-1 and TRBJ1-2; 10 bases are a match to TRBD1. CDR3 length: 17 residues. Per germline, CDR1 MNHNS and CDR2 SASEGT. After removal of 4 bases from V and 2 bases from J, the junction contained 10 bases not matched to a gene. The CDR3 DNA follows: TGTGCCAGCAGTGCCACTCCTGGGACAGGGGACAACTATGGCTACACCTTC. It translates to CASSATPGTGDNYGYTF.

This clonotype was detected ten times or more. The chain carries TRBV20-1 and TRBJ1-2, with 9 bases that match TRBD1. Germline CDR1 and CDR2: DFQATT and SNEGSKA (reference sequence). The CDR3 consists of 13 residues. V lost 3 bases and J lost 4; bases outside the gene matches: 3. The CDR3 protein is CSARGTGLYGYTF. The CDR3 DNA reads as TGCAGTGCTAGGGGGACAGGGCTCTATGGCTACACCTTC.

V and J are TRBV19 and TRBJ1-5; unclear D gene. This CDR3 is built from 10 residues. CDR1 is LNHDA and CDR2 is SQIVND in the germline V gene (reference sequence). For the CDR3, the DNA is TGTACTCGGAGCAATCAGCCCCAGCATTTT. Protein sequence: CTRSNQPQHF.

The chain couples TRBV2 to TRBJ2-3; no definite D call. Germline lookup yields CDR1 SNHLY and CDR2 FYNNEI. Trimming took 2 bases from V and 5 from J, leaving 11 bases between them. The CDR3 is made up of 14 amino acids. The CDR3 reads CASSERRLGDTQYF. The CDR3 DNA reads as TGTGCCAGCAGTGAACGGCGGCTAGGAGATACGCAGTATTTT.

This clonotype occurred a few times. The J gene is TRBJ2-7, the V gene TRBV4-1; D may correspond to TRBD1 or TRBD2 (5 bases each). Germline V gene sequence: CDR1 MGHRA, CDR2 YSYEKL. The CDR3 loop spans 12 amino acids. The V and J ends lost 7 bases and 0 bases respectively, with 7 bases between them. CDR3 in amino acids: CASKGSSYEQYF. In DNA form, the CDR3 reads TGCGCCAGCAAGGGGAGCTCCTACGAGCAGTACTTC.

The chain uses TRBV29-1 and TRBJ1-1, with unresolved D. V shed 7 bases and J shed 4 bases, with 1 base lying between them. This CDR3 region has 8 residues. The germline gives CDR1 SQVTM, CDR2 ANQGSEA. The CDR3 reads CSATEAFF. In DNA form, the CDR3 reads TGCAGCGCCACTGAAGCTTTCTTT.

This clonotype was counted a few times. The gene calls are TRBV6-5 and TRBJ2-1, with D possibly being TRBD2 (5 bases). V gave up 2 bases and J gave up 6 bases, with 17 bases separating them. Germline-derived CDR1 and CDR2 are MNHEY and SVGAGI. This CDR3 has 16 amino acids. CDR3 region: CASSYGIGGPANEQFF. CDR3 DNA sequence: TGTGCCAGCAGTTACGGGATTGGAGGCCCGGCCAATGAGCAGTTCTTC.

This chain links TRBV11-3 with TRBJ2-3; D not certain. V lost 5 bases, J lost 6 bases, and 9 bases lay in between. The CDR3 is 12 residues long. Germline assignment: CDR1 SGHNT and CDR2 YENEEA. CDR3: CASSPNSDTQYF. In DNA form, the CDR3 reads TGTGCCAGCAGCCCGAACTCGGATACGCAGTATTTT.

This clonotype has a handful of counts. The chain uses TRBV6-5 and TRBJ2-2; maybe TRBD1 (5 bases). Per germline, CDR1 MNHEY and CDR2 SVGAGI. Trimming left V 3 bases short and J 4 bases short, with 12 bases between. The CDR3 runs 15 residues. This chain's CDR3 is CASSYSPGITGELFF. CDR3 bases: TGTGCCAGCAGTTATTCCCCAGGGATCACCGGGGAGCTGTTTTTT.

This chain links TRBV7-8 with TRBJ2-7, with D possibly being TRBD1 (6 bases). Trimming removed 6 bases at V and 0 bases at J, with 24 bases between. The CDR3 extends over 18 amino acids. Germline CDR1 reads SGHVS; CDR2 reads FQNEAQ. The CDR3 DNA sequence: TGTGCCAGCAGACAGAGACCATCAAAACAGGGTAGCTCCTACGAGCAGTACTTC. It yields the protein CASRQRPSKQGSSYEQYF.

The V gene is TRBV12-3 or TRBV12-4, the J gene TRBJ1-1, with a weak D call TRBD1 (5 bases). The ends were cut back, 4 bases at V and 1 base at J, with 16 bases in the middle. The CDR3 runs 16 residues. CDR3 sequence reads: CASSYTGVFPNTEAFF. Written as DNA, the CDR3 is TGTGCCAGCAGTTACACAGGCGTCTTCCCGAACACTGAAGCTTTCTTT.

The genes are TRBV4-1 and TRBJ2-7; the D is unclear. Trimming took off 0 bases at V and 3 bases at J, with 9 bases between the two ends. The CDR3 covers 14 residues. CDR1 MGHRA and CDR2 YSYEKL come from the germline V gene. The CDR3 DNA reads as TGCGCCAGCAGCCAAGAAACGCCAGTCTACGAGCAGTACTTC. It encodes CASSQETPVYEQYF.

Here the CDR3 DNA reads TGCGCCAGCAGCCAAGAAGCCCTACCCAGCGCACCGAGCTCCTACGAGCAGTACTTC. Its translation is CASSQEALPSAPSSYEQYF. The V and J genes are TRBV4-3 and TRBJ2-7, with D hard to call. This CDR3 region has 19 residues. V was trimmed by 0 bases and J by 0 bases, leaving 21 bases between them. CDR1 is LGHNA and CDR2 is YSLEER in the germline V gene.

This clonotype was seen at least ten times. This chain uses TRBV28 with TRBJ2-3, with unresolved D. CDR1 and CDR2 (germline): MDHEN, SYDVKM. This CDR3 region has 14 residues. V shed 6 bases and J shed 2 bases, with 12 bases lying between them. The CDR3 protein is CASSPKVNTDTQYF. The CDR3 DNA sequence: TGTGCCAGCAGCCCAAAAGTGAACACAGATACGCAGTATTTT.

The chain has TRBV5-1 and TRBJ2-7; 10 bases are a match to TRBD1. The CDR3 sequence is 15 residues long. V dropped 6 bases and J dropped 3; count of bases not matched to a gene: 9. Germline V gene lookup returns CDR1 SGHRS and CDR2 YFSETQ. CDR3 sequence: CASNPRDRGVYEQYF. Written as DNA, the CDR3 is TGCGCCAGCAACCCCCGGGACAGGGGCGTCTACGAGCAGTACTTC.

The V call is TRBV4-2, the J call TRBJ1-3, with 9 bases aligning to TRBD1. After removal of 5 bases from V and 4 bases from J, the junction contained 6 bases not matched to a gene. CDR1 and CDR2 from the germline V gene are LGHNA and YNFKEQ. This CDR3 spans 15 amino acids. DNA of the CDR3: TGTGCCAGCAGCACTCGGACAGGGGAAGGAAACACCATATATTTT. It translates to CASSTRTGEGNTIYF.

This chain links TRBV4-1 with TRBJ1-2; D is unclear. V lost 1 base and J lost 4, with 10 bases in between. CDR1 and CDR2 (germline): MGHRA, YSYEKL. CDR3 length equals 14 residues. In DNA form, the CDR3 reads TGCGCCAGCAGCCAAGGCGGATTAGGCTATGGCTACACCTTC. Translation gives CASSQGGLGYGYTF.

V and J are TRBV9 and TRBJ2-7; D might be TRBD2 (5 bases). CDR1 SGDLS and CDR2 YYNGEE come from the germline V gene. The CDR3 is 15 amino acids. The ends were cut back, 7 bases at V and 5 bases at J, with 22 bases in the middle. The CDR3 reads CASALGGDGLHEQYF. As DNA, the CDR3 is TGTGCCAGCGCCCTTGGAGGTGACGGTCTCCACGAGCAGTACTTC.

The V and J genes are TRBV24-1 and TRBJ2-3; perhaps TRBD2 as D (5 bases). Looked up from germline, CDR1 is KGHDR and CDR2 is SFDVKD. This CDR3 has 16 residues. Deletions cut 1 base from V and 3 bases from J, with 13 bases between. CDR3 region: CATSDLREKWTDTQYF. In DNA, the CDR3 is TGTGCCACCAGTGATTTAAGGGAGAAATGGACAGATACGCAGTATTTT.